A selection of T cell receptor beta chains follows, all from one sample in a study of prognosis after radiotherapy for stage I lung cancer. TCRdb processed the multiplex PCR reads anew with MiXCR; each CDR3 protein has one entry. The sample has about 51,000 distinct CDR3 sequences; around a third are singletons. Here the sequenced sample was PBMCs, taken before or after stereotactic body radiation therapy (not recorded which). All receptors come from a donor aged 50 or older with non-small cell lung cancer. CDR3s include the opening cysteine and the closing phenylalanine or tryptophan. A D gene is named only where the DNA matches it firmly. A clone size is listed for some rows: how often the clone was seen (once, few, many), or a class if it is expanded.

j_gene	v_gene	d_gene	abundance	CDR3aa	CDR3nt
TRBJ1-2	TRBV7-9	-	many	CASIPSGSPVIGYTF	TGTGCCAGCATACCATCCGGGTCCCCTGTTATAGGCTACACCTTC
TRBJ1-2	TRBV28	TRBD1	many	CASSQGGGLNYGYTF	TGTGCCAGCAGCCAGGGAGGGGGCCTCAACTATGGCTACACCTTC
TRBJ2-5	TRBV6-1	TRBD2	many	CASSPGTSVFSETQYF	TGTGCCAGCAGCCCCGGGACTAGCGTTTTCTCAGAGACCCAGTACTTC
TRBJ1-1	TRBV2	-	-	CASFRGGSRNTEAFF	TGTGCCAGTTTTAGGGGGGGATCGAGGAACACTGAAGCTTTCTTT
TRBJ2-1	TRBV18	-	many	CASSPTSNRGGEQFF	TGTGCCAGCTCACCCACCTCCAATCGCGGTGGTGAGCAGTTCTTC
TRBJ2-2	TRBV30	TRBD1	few	CAWIPDRGQDELFF	TGTGCCTGGATTCCGGACAGGGGGCAAGATGAGCTGTTTTTT
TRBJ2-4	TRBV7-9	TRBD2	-	CASSLGTSGFSSSQNIQYF	TGTGCCAGCAGCTTAGGGACTAGCGGTTTCTCTAGTAGTCAAAACATTCAGTACTTC
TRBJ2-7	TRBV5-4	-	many	CASSLDSYYEQYF	TGTGCCAGCAGCCTTGACAGTTACTACGAGCAGTACTTC
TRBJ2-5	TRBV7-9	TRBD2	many	CASSLEGLAGVETQYF	TGTGCCAGCAGCTTAGAGGGACTAGCGGGAGTAGAGACCCAGTACTTC
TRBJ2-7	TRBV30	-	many	CAWNKDFSSYEQYF	TGTGCCTGGAATAAGGATTTCAGCTCCTACGAGCAGTACTTC
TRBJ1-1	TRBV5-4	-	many	CASSLVTGRNTEAFF	TGTGCCAGCAGCTTGGTCACAGGTAGGAACACTGAAGCTTTCTTT
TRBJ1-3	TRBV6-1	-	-	CTSSHRTRRGNTIYF	TGTACCAGCAGTCACCGGACCAGAAGAGGAAACACCATATATTTT
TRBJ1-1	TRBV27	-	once	CASRGPDCTEAFF	TGTGCCAGCAGAGGTCCCGATTGTACTGAAGCTTTCTTT
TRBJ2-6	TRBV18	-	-	CASPPSSGANVLTF	TGTGCCAGCCCACCGAGCTCTGGGGCCAACGTCCTGACTTTC
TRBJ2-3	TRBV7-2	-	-	CASIPRWAQRDRTYTQYF	TGTGCCAGCATCCCTCGGTGGGCACAACGAGACCGCACATATACGCAGTATTTT
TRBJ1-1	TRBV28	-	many	CASSSFRDTEAFF	TGTGCCAGCAGCTCATTCCGGGACACTGAAGCTTTCTTT
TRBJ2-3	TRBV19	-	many	CASRDRGYTQYF	TGTGCCAGTCGGGACCGCGGGTATACGCAGTATTTT
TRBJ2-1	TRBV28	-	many	CATGPGLNEQFF	TGTGCCACAGGACCGGGACTCAATGAGCAGTTCTTC
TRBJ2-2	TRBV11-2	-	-	CASRPRWGTSGELFF	TGTGCCAGCAGACCGAGGTGGGGGACATCCGGGGAGCTGTTTTTT
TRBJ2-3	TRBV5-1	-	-	CASSFSGASTGTQYF	TGCGCCAGCAGCTTTAGCGGTGCTAGCACAGGTACGCAGTATTTT
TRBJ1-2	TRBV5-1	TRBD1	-	CASSLVGTGGHGYAF	TGCGCCAGCAGCTTGGTCGGTACAGGGGGTCACGGCTACGCCTTC
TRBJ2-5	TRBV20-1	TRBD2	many	CSARDRRGMETQYF	TGCAGTGCTAGAGATAGGCGGGGGATGGAGACCCAGTACTTC
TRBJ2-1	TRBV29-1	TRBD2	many	CSVVDGRRNEQFF	TGCAGCGTTGTAGACGGGAGGAGGAATGAGCAGTTCTTC
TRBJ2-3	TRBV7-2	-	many	CASSSAFGQTDTQYF	TGTGCCAGCAGCTCCGCCTTCGGACAGACAGATACGCAGTATTTT
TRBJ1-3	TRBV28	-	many	CASSSTGQGNTIYF	TGTGCCAGCAGTTCAACAGGGCAAGGAAACACCATATATTTT
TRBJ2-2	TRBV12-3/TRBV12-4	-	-	CASSLQGMGGELFF	TGTGCCAGCAGTTTACAGGGGATGGGCGGGGAGCTGTTTTTT
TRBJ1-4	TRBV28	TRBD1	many	CASSTRGQGGEKLFF	TGTGCCAGCAGTACAAGGGGGCAGGGAGGTGAAAAACTGTTTTTT
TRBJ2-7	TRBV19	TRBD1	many	CASRDWTGGNEQYF	TGTGCCAGTAGGGATTGGACAGGGGGCAACGAGCAGTACTTC
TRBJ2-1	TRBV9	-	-	CASSVLSGISYNDQFF	TGTGCCAGCAGCGTACTATCCGGGATCTCCTACAATGATCAGTTCTTC
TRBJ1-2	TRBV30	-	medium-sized	CAWSRTGLGDGYTF	TGTGCCTGGAGTCGAACAGGGCTTGGTGATGGCTACACCTTC
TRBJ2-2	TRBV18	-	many	CASSPPTNTGELFF	TGTGCCAGCTCACCGCCGACGAACACCGGGGAGCTGTTTTTT
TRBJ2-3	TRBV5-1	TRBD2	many	CASSSWASGPDTQYF	TGCGCCAGCAGCTCGTGGGCTAGCGGGCCGGATACGCAGTATTTT
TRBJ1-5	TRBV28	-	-	CASRQGGGNQPQHF	TGTGCCAGCAGACAGGGTGGGGGCAATCAGCCCCAGCATTTT
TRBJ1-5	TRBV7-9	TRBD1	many	CASSGDRGILQPQHF	TGTGCCAGCAGCGGGGACAGGGGGATTCTTCAGCCCCAGCATTTT
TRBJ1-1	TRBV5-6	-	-	CASNGYLQALNTEAFF	TGTGCCAGCAACGGGTACCTTCAGGCCTTGAACACTGAAGCTTTCTTT
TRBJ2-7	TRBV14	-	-	CARSHPGPPGVYEQYF	TGTGCCAGAAGCCATCCAGGACCTCCCGGGGTCTACGAGCAGTACTTC